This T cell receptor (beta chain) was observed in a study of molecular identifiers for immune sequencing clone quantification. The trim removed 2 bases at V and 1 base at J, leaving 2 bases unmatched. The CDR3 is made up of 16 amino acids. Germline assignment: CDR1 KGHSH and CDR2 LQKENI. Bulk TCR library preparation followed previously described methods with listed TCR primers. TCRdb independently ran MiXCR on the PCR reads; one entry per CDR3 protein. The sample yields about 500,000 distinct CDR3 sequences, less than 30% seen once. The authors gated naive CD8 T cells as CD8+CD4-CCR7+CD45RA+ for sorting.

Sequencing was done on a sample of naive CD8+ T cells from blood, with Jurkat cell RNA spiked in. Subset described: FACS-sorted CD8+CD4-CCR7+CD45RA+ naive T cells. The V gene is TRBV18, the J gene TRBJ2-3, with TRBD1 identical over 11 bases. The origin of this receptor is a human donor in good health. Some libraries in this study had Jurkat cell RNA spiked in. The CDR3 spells CASSPRTGGRTDTQYF. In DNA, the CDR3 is TGTGCCAGCTCACCAAGGACAGGGGGCCGCACAGATACGCAGTATTTT. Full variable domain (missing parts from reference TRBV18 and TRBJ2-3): NAGVMQNPRHLVRRRGQEARLRCSPMKGHSHVYWYRQLPEEGLKFMVYLQKENIIDESGMPKERFSAEFPKEGPSILRIQQVVRGDSAAYFCASSPRTGGRTDTQYFGPGTRLTVL.